Presented here are 10 T cell receptor beta chains from one specimen sequenced in a study of PD-L1 blockade in urothelial cancer. TCRdb keeps only in-frame clones here, not all; method: immunoSEQ multiplex PCR. Counted here are roughly 32,000 clones, more than 65% occurring once; the ten biggest clones make up around 30%. The source was PBMCs, collected around atezolizumab (anti-PD-L1) treatment. These receptors were taken from a man aged 55 to 70 with urothelial cancer.

The gene calls are TRBV5-4 and TRBJ2-5; no definite D call. The V gene lost 0 bases and the J gene lost 3 bases, with 12 bases spanning the gap. CDR1 is SGHNT, CDR2 YYREEE, per germline (reference sequence). This CDR3 is 15 amino acids long. The CDR3: CASSLERPQKETQYF. DNA of the CDR3: TGTGCCAGCAGCTTGGAGCGCCCCCAAAAAGAGACCCAGTACTTC.

This chain uses TRBV15 with TRBJ2-5; 10 nucleotides align to TRBD2. Germline CDR1 reads LNHNV; CDR2 reads YYDKDF (reference sequence). The CDR3 consists of 15 residues. Unmatched junction bases numbered 3, after V lost 4 bases and J lost 1 base. Here the CDR3 reads CATSKASGGQETQYF. CDR3 nucleotides: TGTGCCACCAGCAAAGCTAGCGGGGGCCAAGAGACCCAGTACTTC.

The chain couples TRBV19 to TRBJ2-7; weak D call: TRBD1 (6 bases). CDR3 length: 13 residues. Germline V gives CDR1 LNHDA, CDR2 SQIVND (reference sequence). The V and J ends lost 6 bases and 6 bases respectively, with 15 bases between them. The CDR3 here is CASRGTGRGEQYF. Written as DNA, the CDR3 is TGTGCCAGTAGAGGTACAGGCAGGGGCGAGCAGTACTTC.

The genes are TRBV18 and TRBJ1-5; TRBD1 aligns across 7 bases. Germline V gene sequence: CDR1 KGHSH, CDR2 LQKENI. V lost 0 bases to trimming and J lost 4 bases; unmatched junction nucleotides: 6. This CDR3 spans 16 amino acids. Here the CDR3 DNA reads TGTGCCAGCTCACCACCACCGACAGGGAGGAATCAGCCCCAGCATTTT. This gives the protein CASSPPPTGRNQPQHF.

J is TRBJ1-4 and V is TRBV7-9; possibly TRBD1 for D (5 bases). Per germline, CDR1 SEHNR and CDR2 FQNEAQ (reference sequence). The CDR3 length is 15 residues. The V end was cut by 0 bases, the J end by 5 bases, with 10 bases between. CDR3 sequence: CASSLAVGANEKLFF. The CDR3, as DNA: TGTGCCAGCAGCTTAGCAGTAGGGGCCAATGAAAAACTGTTTTTT.

This clone was found once. V usage is TRBV28 and J usage is TRBJ2-5; the match to TRBD2 covers 9 bases. V gave up 3 bases and J gave up 5 bases; unmatched junction bases: 10. In germline, CDR1 is MDHEN, CDR2 SYDVKM. The CDR3 spans 16 residues. The CDR3 DNA is TGTGCCAGCAGTTTTTATCCAGCGGGGGGTCGGGAGACCCAGTACTTC. Translated, it gives CASSFYPAGGRETQYF.

The chain uses TRBV19 and TRBJ2-6, with D possibly being TRBD1 (5 bases). Deletions cut 7 bases from V and 2 bases from J, with 15 bases between. The CDR3 is 16 amino acids. The germline CDR1 and CDR2 sequences are LNHDA and SQIVND (reference sequence). The DNA for the CDR3 is TGTGCCAGTACGGATCAGGGCAAGACTGGGGCCAACGTCCTGACTTTC. Amino acids: CASTDQGKTGANVLTF. The whole variable domain, filled in from reference TRBV19 and TRBJ2-6, reads DGGITQSPKYLFRKEGQNVTLSCEQNLNHDAMYWYRQDPGQGLRLIYYSQIVNDFQKGDIAEGYSVSREKKESFPLTVTSAQKNPTAFYLCASTDQGKTGANVLTFGAGSRLTVL.

The chain recombines TRBV23-1 with TRBJ2-1, with 9 bases lining up with TRBD1. TRBV23-1 is annotated as an ORF whose role is uncertain. V shed 0 bases and J 8 bases; nucleotides not matched to a gene: 5. This CDR3 has 15 residues. The CDR3 DNA reads as TGCGCCAGCAGTCAATCGAGGGACAGGGTGCATGAGCAGTTCTTC. Translated, it gives CASSQSRDRVHEQFF.

The CDR3: CASTRTAYSNQPQHF. CDR3 DNA sequence: TGTGCCAGTACCAGGACAGCATATAGCAATCAGCCCCAGCATTTT. The chain joins TRBV19 to TRBJ1-5, with D possibly TRBD1 on 6 matching bases. CDR3 length equals 15 residues. Germline CDR1 LNHDA, CDR2 SQIVND (reference sequence). The V end was cut by 7 bases, the J end by 0 bases, with 13 bases between.

The chain employs TRBV10-2 and TRBJ2-7; D uncertain. CDR3 length: 13 amino acids. V was shortened by 3 bases and J by 1 base, with 7 bases between the two germline ends. Per germline, CDR1 WSHSY and CDR2 SAAADI. The DNA of the CDR3 is TGCGCCAGCAGTGAACAGAATTCCTACGAGCAGTACTTC. This encodes CASSEQNSYEQYF.